The TCR beta chain under discussion was sequenced for a study of T cell responses to AZD1222 COVID-19 vaccine. Study results and limitations: Only six or seven AZD1222 recipients tested seropositive at baseline. Among the donors, most were white British and more were female, and clonal diversity was possibly underestimated. When two AZD1222 doses had been given, Spike-specific TCR breadth and depth rose.

CDR3 size: 15 residues. The germline gives CDR1 MNHNS, CDR2 SASEGT. V shed 3 bases and J shed 3 bases, with 15 bases lying between them. For this clone: Its antigen remains unidentified.

Libraries were prepared by immunoSEQ multiplex PCR; TCRdb keeps only in-frame clonotypes and omits some of them. The sample includes around 140,000 clones, about 93% of them seen just once. The V gene is TRBV6-1, the J gene TRBJ2-7; a weak D match, TRBD1 (6 bases). The specimen was peripheral blood, collected on day 0 of AZD1222 vaccination. This sequence was found in an adult in good health. The CDR3 here is CASSDIGGQFYEQYF. The CDR3 DNA sequence: TGTGCCAGCAGTGATATCGGCGGACAGTTCTACGAGCAGTACTTC.